The 11 T cell receptor beta chains presented below share a single source sample, sequenced in a study of T-cell reconstitution after alpha-beta-depleted transplantation in children. For TCRbeta, the library was prepared with unique molecular identifiers. TCRdb re-called the PCR reads through MiXCR, storing one row per CDR3 protein. Of hundreds of thousands of distinct CDR3 sequences listed, roughly 15% are singletons. The source was PBMCs, mostly from graft donor cells, collected 360 days after TCRalphabeta/CD19-depleted stem cell transplant. These receptors all stem from a male patient aged 10 to 17 who had a stem cell transplant for acute lymphoblastic leukemia, so the T cells may come from the graft donor.

The rearrangement joins TRBV12-3 or TRBV12-4 to TRBJ2-7; 9 bases are shared with TRBD1. The CDR3 contains 13 residues. Losses at the gene ends were 6 bases for V and 5 bases for J; bases not matched to a gene: 5. As DNA, the CDR3 is TGTGCCAGCAGGAGACAGGGGGTGGACGAGCAGTACTTC. Translation gives CASRRQGVDEQYF.

The gene calls are TRBV27 and TRBJ2-1, with 7 bases identical to TRBD2. CDR3 size: 14 residues. V was clipped by 4 bases and J by 3 bases; unmatched bases: 3. CDR1 MNHEY and CDR2 SMNVEV come from the germline V gene (reference sequence). CDR3 sequence reads: CASSSASGYNEQFF. The CDR3 bases are TGTGCCAGCAGTTCGGCTAGCGGCTACAATGAGCAGTTCTTC.

The genes are TRBV18 and TRBJ2-1; 7 bases agree with TRBD2. The CDR3 runs to 14 residues. The V gene's germline CDR1 is KGHSH and CDR2 LQKENI. V lost 5 bases, J lost 3 bases, and 4 bases stayed unmatched. CDR3 sequence (DNA): TGTGCCAGCTCAGAGGCTAGCGGCTACAATGAGCAGTTCTTC. Translation gives CASSEASGYNEQFF.

The V and J genes are TRBV30 and TRBJ2-3, with unresolved D. CDR3 size: 14 residues. Germline V lookup: CDR1 GTSNPN, CDR2 SVGIG (reference sequence). The V gene lost 5 bases and the J gene lost 1 base, with 13 bases spanning the gap. CDR3 sequence: CAWGADYGTDTQYF. The CDR3 DNA reads as TGTGCCTGGGGTGCGGATTATGGCACAGATACGCAGTATTTT.

The chain uses TRBV4-1 and TRBJ1-1; 7 bases line up with TRBD1. The V gene end was trimmed by 4 bases and the J gene end by 5 bases; junction bases not matched to a gene: 10. CDR1 is MGHRA, CDR2 YSYEKL, per germline. This CDR3 is 15 amino acids long. This chain's CDR3 is CASSPQGGLGTEAFF. CDR3 sequence (DNA): TGCGCCAGCAGCCCTCAGGGGGGGTTAGGAACTGAAGCTTTCTTT.

This clonotype was counted a few times. The V and J genes are TRBV5-8 and TRBJ2-1, with TRBD2 matching 9 bases. This CDR3 is built from 16 residues. The V gene end was trimmed by 0 bases and the J gene end by 8 bases; junction bases not matched to a gene: 9. The germline CDR1 and CDR2 sequences are SGHTS and YDEGEE. The CDR3, as DNA: TGTGCCAGCAGCTTGGGATTAGTAGCGGGAGCATATGAGCAGTTCTTC. Translating gives CASSLGLVAGAYEQFF. The full variable domain, its missing parts supplied by reference TRBV5-8 and TRBJ2-1, is EAGVTQSPTHLIKTRGQQATLRCSPISGHTSVYWYQQALGLGLQFLLWYDEGEERNRGNFPPRFSGRQFPNYSSELNVNALELEDSALYLCASSLGLVAGAYEQFFGPGTRLTVL.

This clonotype was counted between two and nine times. The J gene is TRBJ2-4, the V gene TRBV9, with D unclear. Germline assignment: CDR1 SGDLS and CDR2 YYNGEE. The CDR3 sequence is 20 residues long. V dropped 3 bases and J dropped 3 bases, with 28 bases sitting between them. The CDR3 is CASSAGRVTRFFGDKNIQYF. The DNA of the CDR3 is TGTGCCAGCAGCGCCGGACGGGTCACCCGCTTTTTTGGTGACAAAAACATTCAGTACTTC.

CDR3 in DNA: TGTGCCAGTAGTATCTCGGGGGAAGACAATGAGCAGTTCTTC. This sequence encodes CASSISGEDNEQFF. This sequence joins TRBV19 and TRBJ2-1, with a tentative D call TRBD2 (6 bases). CDR1 is LNHDA, CDR2 SQIVND, per germline (reference sequence). The germline V and J ends were trimmed by 3 bases and 5 bases, with 11 bases remaining between them. The CDR3 length is 14 residues.

This clonotype was recorded many times. The chain combines TRBV4-1 with TRBJ2-7, with 8 bases lining up with TRBD2. The CDR3 sequence is 15 residues long. Germline V gene data show CDR1 as MGHRA and CDR2 as YSYEKL. V lost 6 bases, J lost 4 bases, and 11 bases stayed unmatched. The CDR3: CASSDIAGIIYEQYF. DNA of the CDR3: TGCGCCAGCAGTGACATAGCGGGAATAATTTACGAGCAGTACTTC.

The chain combines TRBV6-5 with TRBJ2-1; TRBD1 is a possible D gene (5 bases). The V gene lost 0 bases and the J gene lost 7 bases, with 13 bases spanning the gap. CDR1 and CDR2 (germline): MNHEY, SVGAGI. The CDR3 has 15 amino acids. CDR3 coding DNA: TGTGCCAGCAGTTACTCAGGGGTAGGTTCGAATGAGCAGTTCTTC. It codes for CASSYSGVGSNEQFF.

J is TRBJ1-3 and V is TRBV13; 10 bases line up with TRBD1. V lost 11 bases, J lost 0 bases, and 19 bases stayed unmatched. The germline gives CDR1 PRHDT, CDR2 FYEKMQ (reference sequence). CDR3 size: 19 residues. In DNA, the CDR3 is TGTGCCTGCTGTTTAGGGACAGGGGCCCTCATCGTCTCTGGAAACACCATATATTTT. As protein: CACCLGTGALIVSGNTIYF. Full variable domain (missing parts from reference TRBV13 and TRBJ1-3): AAGVIQSPRHLIKEKRETATLKCYPIPRHDTVYWYQQGPGQDPQFLISFYEKMQSDKGSIPDRFSAQQFSDYHSELNMSSLELGDSALYFCACCLGTGALIVSGNTIYFGEGSWLTVV.